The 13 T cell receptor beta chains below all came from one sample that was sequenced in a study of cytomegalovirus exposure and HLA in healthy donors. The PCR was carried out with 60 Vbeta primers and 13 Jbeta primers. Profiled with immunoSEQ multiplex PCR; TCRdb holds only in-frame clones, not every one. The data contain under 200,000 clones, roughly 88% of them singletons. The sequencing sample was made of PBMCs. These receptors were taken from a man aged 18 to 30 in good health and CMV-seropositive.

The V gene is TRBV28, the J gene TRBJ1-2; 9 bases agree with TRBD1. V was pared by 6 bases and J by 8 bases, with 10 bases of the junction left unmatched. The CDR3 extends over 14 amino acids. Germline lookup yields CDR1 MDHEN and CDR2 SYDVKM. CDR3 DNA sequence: TGTGCCAGCAGACGACCCGGACAGGGGTGGGGCTACACCTTC. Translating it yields CASRRPGQGWGYTF.

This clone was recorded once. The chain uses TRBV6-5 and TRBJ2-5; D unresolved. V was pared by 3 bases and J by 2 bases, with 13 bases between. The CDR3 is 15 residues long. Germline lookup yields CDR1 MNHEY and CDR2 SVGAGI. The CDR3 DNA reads TGTGCCAGCAGTTATACTTGGGCCAGTCAAGAGACCCAGTACTTC. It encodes CASSYTWASQETQYF.

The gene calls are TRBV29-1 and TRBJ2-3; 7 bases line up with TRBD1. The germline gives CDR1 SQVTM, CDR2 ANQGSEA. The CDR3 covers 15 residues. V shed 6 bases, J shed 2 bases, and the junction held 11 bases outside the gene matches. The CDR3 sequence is CSVPTGTEFTDTQYF. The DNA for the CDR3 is TGCAGCGTACCGACCGGGACAGAGTTCACAGATACGCAGTATTTT.

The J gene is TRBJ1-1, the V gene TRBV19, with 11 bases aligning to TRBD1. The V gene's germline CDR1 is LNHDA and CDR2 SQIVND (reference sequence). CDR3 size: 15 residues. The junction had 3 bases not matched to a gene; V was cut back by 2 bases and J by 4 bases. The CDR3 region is CASSIFGQGATEAFF. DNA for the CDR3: TGTGCCAGTAGTATATTCGGACAGGGGGCCACTGAAGCTTTCTTT.

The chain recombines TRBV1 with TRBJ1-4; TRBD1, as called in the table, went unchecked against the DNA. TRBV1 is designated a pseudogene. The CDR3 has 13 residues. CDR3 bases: TGCACCAGCTTGGGGCTCCTTAATGAAAAACTGTTTTTT. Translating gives CTSLGLLNEKLFF.

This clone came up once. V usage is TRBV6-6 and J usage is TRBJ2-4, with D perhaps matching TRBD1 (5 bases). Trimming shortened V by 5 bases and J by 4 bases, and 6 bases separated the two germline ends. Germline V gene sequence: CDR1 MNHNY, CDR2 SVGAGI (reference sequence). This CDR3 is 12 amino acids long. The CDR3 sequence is CASSPGKNIQYF. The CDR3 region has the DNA TGTGCCAGCAGTCCAGGGAAAAACATTCAGTACTTC.

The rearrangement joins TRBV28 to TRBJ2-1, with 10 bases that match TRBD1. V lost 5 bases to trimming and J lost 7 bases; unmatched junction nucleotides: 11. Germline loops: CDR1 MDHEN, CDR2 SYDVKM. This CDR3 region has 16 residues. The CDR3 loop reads CASSPTSGQGRNEQFF. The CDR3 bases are TGTGCCAGCAGTCCTACGTCGGGACAGGGGAGGAATGAGCAGTTCTTC.

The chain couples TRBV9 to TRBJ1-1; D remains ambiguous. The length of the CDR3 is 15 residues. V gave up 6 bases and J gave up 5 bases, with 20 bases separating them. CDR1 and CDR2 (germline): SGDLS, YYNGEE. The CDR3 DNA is TGTGCCAGCACCCCCTTTGTGCGGGGAAGAACTGAAGCTTTCTTT. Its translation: CASTPFVRGRTEAFF.

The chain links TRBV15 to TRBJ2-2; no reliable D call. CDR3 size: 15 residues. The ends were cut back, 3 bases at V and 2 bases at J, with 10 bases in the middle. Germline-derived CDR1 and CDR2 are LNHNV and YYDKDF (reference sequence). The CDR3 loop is CATSSRPLNTGELFF. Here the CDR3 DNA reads TGTGCCACCAGCAGCCGGCCACTAAACACCGGGGAGCTGTTTTTT.

The CDR3 DNA reads as TGTGCCTGGAGTCCAGAAAGCTCCTACGAGCAGTACTTC. Residues: CAWSPESSYEQYF. V gene TRBV30 combines with J gene TRBJ2-7; D remains unclear. CDR3 length: 13 residues. Between the trimmed V and J ends, which lost 2 bases and 0 bases, there was a span of 8 bases. The V gene's germline CDR1 is GTSNPN and CDR2 SVGIG (reference sequence).

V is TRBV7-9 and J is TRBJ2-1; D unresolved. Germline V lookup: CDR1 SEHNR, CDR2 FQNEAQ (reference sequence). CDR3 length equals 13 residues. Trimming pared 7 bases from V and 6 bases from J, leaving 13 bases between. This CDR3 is CASTQRALNEQFF. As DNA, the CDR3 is TGTGCCAGCACCCAGCGAGCCCTCAATGAGCAGTTCTTC.

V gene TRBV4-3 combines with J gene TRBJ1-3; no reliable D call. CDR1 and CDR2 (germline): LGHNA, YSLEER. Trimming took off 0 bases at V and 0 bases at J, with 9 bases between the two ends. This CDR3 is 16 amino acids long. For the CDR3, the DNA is TGCGCCAGCAGCCAAGATACACTACACTCTGGAAACACCATATATTTT. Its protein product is CASSQDTLHSGNTIYF.

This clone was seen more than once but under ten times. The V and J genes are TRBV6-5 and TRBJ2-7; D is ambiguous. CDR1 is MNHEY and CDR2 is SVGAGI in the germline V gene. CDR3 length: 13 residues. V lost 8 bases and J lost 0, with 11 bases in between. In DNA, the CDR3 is TGTGCCAGCGCCCAGCGACCCTCCTACGAGCAGTACTTC. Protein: CASAQRPSYEQYF.